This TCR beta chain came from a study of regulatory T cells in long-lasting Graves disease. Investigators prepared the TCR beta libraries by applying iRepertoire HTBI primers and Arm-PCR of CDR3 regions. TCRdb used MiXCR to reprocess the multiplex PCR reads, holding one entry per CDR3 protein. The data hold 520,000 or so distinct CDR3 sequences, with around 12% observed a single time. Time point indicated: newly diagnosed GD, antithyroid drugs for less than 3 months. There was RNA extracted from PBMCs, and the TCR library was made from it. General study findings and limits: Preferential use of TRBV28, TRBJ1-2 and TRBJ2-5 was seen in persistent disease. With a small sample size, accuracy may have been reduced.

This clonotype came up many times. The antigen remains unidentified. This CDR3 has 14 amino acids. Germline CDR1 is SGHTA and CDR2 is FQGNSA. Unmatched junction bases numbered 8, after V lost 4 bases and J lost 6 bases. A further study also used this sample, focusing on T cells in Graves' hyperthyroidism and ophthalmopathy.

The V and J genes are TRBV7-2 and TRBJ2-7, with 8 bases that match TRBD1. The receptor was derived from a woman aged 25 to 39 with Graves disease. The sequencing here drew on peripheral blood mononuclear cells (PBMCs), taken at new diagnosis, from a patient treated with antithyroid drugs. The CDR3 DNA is TGTGCCAGCAGCTCACGGACAGGGCACGTCGAGCAGTACTTC. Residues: CASSSRTGHVEQYF.